The T cell receptor beta chain described here comes from a study of blood T cells in healthy people across ages. Germline loops: CDR1 DFQATT, CDR2 SNEGSKA (reference sequence). The CDR3 length is 15 residues. V was pared by 6 bases and J by 5 bases, with 20 bases between. Then a second PCR, running roughly 7 to 11 cycles, was carried out with a sample-barcoded 5' primer and a J-beta primer mix. Each cDNA molecule carried a tag from a template-switch adaptor that contained 12 random nucleotides. Via MiXCR, TCRdb re-called the 5' RACE reads, giving one row per CDR3 protein. The sample has 600,000 to 800,000 distinct CDR3 sequences, over 20% seen once. This clonotype was seen just once. Just one base apart from a much larger clone, this may be a read error.

The material sequenced was blood. This receptor was identified in a man aged 65 to 79 in good health. V is TRBV20-1 and J is TRBJ2-4; D is possibly TRBD1 or TRBD2 (6 bases each). CDR3: CSAINRTGGQNIQYF. DNA for the CDR3: TGCAGTGCCATCAACCGAACCGGGGGCCAAAACATTCAGTACTTC.